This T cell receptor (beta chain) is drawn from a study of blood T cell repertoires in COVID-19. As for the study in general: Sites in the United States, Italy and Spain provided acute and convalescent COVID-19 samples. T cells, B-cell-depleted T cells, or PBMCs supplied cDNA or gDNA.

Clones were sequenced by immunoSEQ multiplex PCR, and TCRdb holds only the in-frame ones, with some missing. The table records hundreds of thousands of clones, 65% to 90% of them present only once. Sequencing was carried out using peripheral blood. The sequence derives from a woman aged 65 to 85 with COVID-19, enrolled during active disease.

The CDR3: CASSYGLLEYQPQHF. CDR3 nucleotides: TGTGCCAGCAGTTACGGGTTGTTGGAGTATCAGCCCCAGCATTTT. V gene TRBV6-6 combines with J gene TRBJ1-5; D call uncertain. The CDR3 extends over 15 amino acids. Germline loops: CDR1 MNHNY, CDR2 SVGAGI (reference sequence). V lost 2 bases to trimming and J lost 5 bases, with 13 bases between them.